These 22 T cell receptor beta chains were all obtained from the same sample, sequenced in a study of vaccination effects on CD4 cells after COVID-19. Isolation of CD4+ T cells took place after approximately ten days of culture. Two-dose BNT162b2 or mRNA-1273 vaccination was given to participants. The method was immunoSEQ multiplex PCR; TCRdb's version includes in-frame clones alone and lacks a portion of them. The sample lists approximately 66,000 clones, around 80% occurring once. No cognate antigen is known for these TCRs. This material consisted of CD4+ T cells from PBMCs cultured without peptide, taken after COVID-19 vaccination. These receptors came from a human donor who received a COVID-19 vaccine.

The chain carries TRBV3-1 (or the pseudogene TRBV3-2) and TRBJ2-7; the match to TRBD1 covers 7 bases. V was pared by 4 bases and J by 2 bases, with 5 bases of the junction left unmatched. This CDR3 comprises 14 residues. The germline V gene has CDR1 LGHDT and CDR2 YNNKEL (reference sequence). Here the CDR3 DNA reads TGTGCCAGCAGCCGTCGGGACAGAACCTACGAGCAGTACGTC. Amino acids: CASSRRDRTYEQYV.

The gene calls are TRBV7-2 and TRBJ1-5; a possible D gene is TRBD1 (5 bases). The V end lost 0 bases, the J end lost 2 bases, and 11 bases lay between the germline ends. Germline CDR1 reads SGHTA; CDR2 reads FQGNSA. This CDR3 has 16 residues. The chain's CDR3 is CASSLAAGKGNQPQHF. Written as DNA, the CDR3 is TGTGCCAGCAGCTTAGCCGCAGGGAAGGGCAATCAGCCCCAGCATTTT. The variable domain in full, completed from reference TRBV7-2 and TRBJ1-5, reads GAGVSQSPSNKVTEKGKDVELRCDPISGHTALYWYRQSLGQGLEFLIYFQGNSAPDKSGLPSDRFSAERTGGSVSTLTIQRTQQEDSAVYLCASSLAAGKGNQPQHFGDGTRLSIL.

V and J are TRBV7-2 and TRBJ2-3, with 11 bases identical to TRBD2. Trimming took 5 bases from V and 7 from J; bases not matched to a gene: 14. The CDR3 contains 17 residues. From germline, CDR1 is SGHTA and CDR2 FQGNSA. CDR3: CASSHNLAGGAGYTQYF. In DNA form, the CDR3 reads TGTGCCAGCAGCCATAACCTAGCGGGGGGCGCAGGATATACGCAGTATTTT. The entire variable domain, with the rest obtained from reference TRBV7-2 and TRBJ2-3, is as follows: GAGVSQSPSNKVTEKGKDVELRCDPISGHTALYWYRQSLGQGLEFLIYFQGNSAPDKSGLPSDRFSAERTGGSVSTLTIQRTQQEDSAVYLCASSHNLAGGAGYTQYFGPGTRLTVL.

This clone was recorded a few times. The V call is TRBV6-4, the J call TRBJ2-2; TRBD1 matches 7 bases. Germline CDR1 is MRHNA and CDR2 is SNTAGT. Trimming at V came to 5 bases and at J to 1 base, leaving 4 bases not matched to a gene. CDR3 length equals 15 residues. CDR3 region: CASSSDRENTGELFF. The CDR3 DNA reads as TGTGCCAGCAGTTCCGACAGGGAGAACACCGGGGAGCTGTTTTTT.

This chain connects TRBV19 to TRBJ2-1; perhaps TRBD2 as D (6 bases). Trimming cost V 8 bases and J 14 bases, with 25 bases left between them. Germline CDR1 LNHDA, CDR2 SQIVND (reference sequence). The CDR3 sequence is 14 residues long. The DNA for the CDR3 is TGTGCCAGTTGCAGTTCCCTCACTAGCCCTGTGGAGTTCTTC. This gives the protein CASCSSLTSPVEFF.

CDR3 sequence: CSALPASSGGARNEQFF. The CDR3 region has the DNA TGCAGCGCCCTCCCGGCGTCTAGCGGGGGCGCCAGGAATGAGCAGTTCTTC. The chain combines TRBV29-1 with TRBJ2-1, with 10 bases lining up with TRBD2. CDR1 and CDR2 from the germline V gene are SQVTM and ANQGSEA. J lost 7 bases, V lost 7 bases, and 19 bases had no gene match. This CDR3 is 17 amino acids long.

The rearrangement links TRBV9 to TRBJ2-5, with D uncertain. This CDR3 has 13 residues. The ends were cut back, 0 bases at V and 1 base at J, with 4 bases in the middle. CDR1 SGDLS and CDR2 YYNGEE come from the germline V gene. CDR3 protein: CASSVDVQETQYF. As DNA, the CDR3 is TGTGCCAGCAGCGTAGACGTCCAAGAGACCCAGTACTTC. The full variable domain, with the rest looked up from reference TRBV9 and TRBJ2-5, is DSGVTQTPKHLITATGQRVTLRCSPRSGDLSVYWYQQSLDQGLQFLIQYYNGEERAKGNILERFSAQQFPDLHSELNLSSLELGDSALYFCASSVDVQETQYFGPGTRLLVL.

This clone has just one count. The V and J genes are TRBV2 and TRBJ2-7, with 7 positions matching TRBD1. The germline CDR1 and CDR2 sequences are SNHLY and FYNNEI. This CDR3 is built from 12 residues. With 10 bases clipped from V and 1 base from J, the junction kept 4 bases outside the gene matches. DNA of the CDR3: TGTGCCATCCGGGACAGTTCCTACGAGCAGTACGTC. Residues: CAIRDSSYEQYV.

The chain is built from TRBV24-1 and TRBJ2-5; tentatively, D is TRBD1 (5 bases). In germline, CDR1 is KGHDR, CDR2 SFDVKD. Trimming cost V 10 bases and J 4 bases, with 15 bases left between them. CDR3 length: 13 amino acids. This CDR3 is CATGDGARETQYF. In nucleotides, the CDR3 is TGTGCCACTGGGGATGGGGCCCGAGAGACCCAGTACTTC.

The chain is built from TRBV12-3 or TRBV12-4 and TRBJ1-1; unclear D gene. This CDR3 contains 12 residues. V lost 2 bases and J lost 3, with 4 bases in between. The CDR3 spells CASSLRYTEAFF. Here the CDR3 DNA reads TGTGCCAGCAGTTTACGTTACACTGAAGCTTTCTTT.

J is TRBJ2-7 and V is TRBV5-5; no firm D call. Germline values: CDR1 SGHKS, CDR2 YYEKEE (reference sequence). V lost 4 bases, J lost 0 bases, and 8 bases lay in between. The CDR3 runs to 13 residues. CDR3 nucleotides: TGTGCCAGCAGCGGGTTCATCTCCTACGAGCAGTACGTC. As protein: CASSGFISYEQYV.

The CDR3 region has the DNA TGTGCCAGCAGTCGTTCCGGAGATAGCAATCAGCCCCAGCATTTT. Translated: CASSRSGDSNQPQHF. The rearrangement links TRBV6-5 to TRBJ1-5; D ambiguous. This CDR3 is 15 amino acids long. CDR1 and CDR2 (germline): MNHEY, SVGAGI. V was shortened by 5 bases and J by 0 bases, with 11 bases between the two germline ends.

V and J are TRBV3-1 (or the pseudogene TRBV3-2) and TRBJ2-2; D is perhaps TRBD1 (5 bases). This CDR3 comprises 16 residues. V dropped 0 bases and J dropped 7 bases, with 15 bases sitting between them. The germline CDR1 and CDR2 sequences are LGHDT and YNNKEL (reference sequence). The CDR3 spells CASSQDFGQGFGELFF. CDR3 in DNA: TGTGCCAGCAGCCAAGATTTTGGGCAGGGTTTCGGGGAGCTGTTTTTT.

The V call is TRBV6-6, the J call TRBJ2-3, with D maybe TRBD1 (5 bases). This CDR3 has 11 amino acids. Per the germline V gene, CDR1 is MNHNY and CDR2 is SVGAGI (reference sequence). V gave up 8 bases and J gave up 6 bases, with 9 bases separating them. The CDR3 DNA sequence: TGTGCCAGCGAGAAGGGGGATACGCAGTATTTT. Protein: CASEKGDTQYF.

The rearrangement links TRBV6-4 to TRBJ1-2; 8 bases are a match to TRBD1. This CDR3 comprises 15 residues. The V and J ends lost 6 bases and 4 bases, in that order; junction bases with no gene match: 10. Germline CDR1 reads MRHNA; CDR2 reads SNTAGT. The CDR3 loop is CASSANDRGSYGYTF. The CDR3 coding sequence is TGTGCCAGCAGCGCAAACGACAGGGGATCCTATGGCTACACCTTC.

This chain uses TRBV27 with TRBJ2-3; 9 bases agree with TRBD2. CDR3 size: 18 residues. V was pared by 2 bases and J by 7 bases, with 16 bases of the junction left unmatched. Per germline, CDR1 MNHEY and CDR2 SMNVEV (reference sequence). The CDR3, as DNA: TGTGCCAGCAGTTTAAGTGGGGCGCTAGCGGGGTCCGGATATACGCAGTATTTT. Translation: CASSLSGALAGSGYTQYF.

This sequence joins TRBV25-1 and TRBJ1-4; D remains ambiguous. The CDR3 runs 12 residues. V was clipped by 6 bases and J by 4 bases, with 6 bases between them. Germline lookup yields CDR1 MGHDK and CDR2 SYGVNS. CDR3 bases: TGTGCCAGCAGATTAGTTAATGAAAAACTGTTTTTT. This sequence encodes CASRLVNEKLFF.

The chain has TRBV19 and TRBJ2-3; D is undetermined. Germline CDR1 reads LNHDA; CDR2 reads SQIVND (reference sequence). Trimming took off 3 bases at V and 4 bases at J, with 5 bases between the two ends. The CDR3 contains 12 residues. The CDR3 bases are TGTGCCAGTAGTATTCGGTCAGATACGCAGTATTTT. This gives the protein CASSIRSDTQYF. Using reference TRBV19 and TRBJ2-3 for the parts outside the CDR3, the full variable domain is DGGITQSPKYLFRKEGQNVTLSCEQNLNHDAMYWYRQDPGQGLRLIYYSQIVNDFQKGDIAEGYSVSREKKESFPLTVTSAQKNPTAFYLCASSIRSDTQYFGPGTRLTVL.

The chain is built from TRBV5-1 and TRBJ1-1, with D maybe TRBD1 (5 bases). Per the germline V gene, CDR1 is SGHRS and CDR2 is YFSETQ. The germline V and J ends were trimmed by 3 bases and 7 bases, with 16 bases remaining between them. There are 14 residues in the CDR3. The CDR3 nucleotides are TGCGCCAGCAGCTGGACGGGGCCGAGAGGTGAAGCTTTCTTT. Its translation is CASSWTGPRGEAFF.

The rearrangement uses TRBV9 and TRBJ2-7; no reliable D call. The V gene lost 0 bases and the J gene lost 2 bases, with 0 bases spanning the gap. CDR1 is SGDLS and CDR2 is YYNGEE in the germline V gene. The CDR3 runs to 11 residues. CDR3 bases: TGTGCCAGCAGCGTAGCCTACGAGCAGTACGTC. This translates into CASSVAYEQYV.

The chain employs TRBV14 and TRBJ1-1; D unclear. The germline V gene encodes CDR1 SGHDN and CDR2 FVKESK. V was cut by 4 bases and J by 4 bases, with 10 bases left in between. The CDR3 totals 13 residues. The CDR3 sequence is CASSPTWGTEAFF. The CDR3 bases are TGTGCCAGCAGCCCGACTTGGGGCACTGAAGCTTTCTTT.

The chain's CDR3 is CASSPGTSPMTQYF. The CDR3 bases are TGTGCCAGCAGCCCCGGGACTAGCCCTATGACCCAGTACTTC. This chain uses TRBV5-4 with TRBJ2-5; 9 bases agree with TRBD2. Trimming at V came to 4 bases and at J to 7 bases, leaving 8 bases not matched to a gene. Germline CDR1 reads SGHNT; CDR2 reads YYREEE (reference sequence). The CDR3 consists of 14 residues.